The sequence of this T cell receptor (beta chain) was determined in a study of T cells after yellow fever vaccination. Study-wide results and caveats: Clones that expanded after primary vaccination mostly reappeared after the booster (96% CD4, approximately 85% CD8). Although the secondary response was weaker, it peaked faster, at day 5 versus 15.

Germline V gene lookup returns CDR1 GTSNPN and CDR2 SVGIG (reference sequence). Trimming removed 2 bases at V and 3 bases at J, with 11 bases between. The CDR3 consists of 15 residues. On this clonotype: Its antigen is as yet unknown.

UMIs and a universal primer site were added when TCR cDNA was made by 5'RACE template switching. TCRdb reprocessed the 5' RACE reads with MiXCR, giving one entry per CDR3 protein. Of some 560,000 distinct CDR3 sequences in the sample, less than 20% were seen once. The source material was PBMCs, sampled around 5 days after the first yellow fever vaccination. This rearrangement joins TRBV30 to TRBJ2-6; a weak D match, TRBD1 (5 bases). This receptor was taken from a man aged 18 to 30 who received the YFV17D yellow fever vaccine. The CDR3 region is CAWSRGLLGANVLTF. The CDR3 nucleotides are TGTGCCTGGAGTAGGGGATTGCTTGGGGCCAACGTCCTGACTTTC.